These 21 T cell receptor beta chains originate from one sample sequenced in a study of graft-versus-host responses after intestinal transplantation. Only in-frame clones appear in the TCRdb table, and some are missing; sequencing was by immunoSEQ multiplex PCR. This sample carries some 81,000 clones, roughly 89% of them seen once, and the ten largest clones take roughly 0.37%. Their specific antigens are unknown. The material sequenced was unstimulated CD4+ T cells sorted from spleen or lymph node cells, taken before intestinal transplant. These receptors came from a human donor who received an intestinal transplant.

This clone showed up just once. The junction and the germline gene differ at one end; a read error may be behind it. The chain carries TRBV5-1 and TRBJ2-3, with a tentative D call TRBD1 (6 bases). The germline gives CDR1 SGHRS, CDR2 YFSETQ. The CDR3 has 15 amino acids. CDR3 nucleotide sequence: TGCGCCAGCAGCTTGAAGGGGGAACGCACAGAAACGCAGTATTTT. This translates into CASSLKGERTETQYF. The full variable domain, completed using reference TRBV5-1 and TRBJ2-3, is KAGVTQTPRYLIKTRGQQVTLSCSPISGHRSVSWYQQTPGQGLQFLFEYFSETQRNKGNFPGRFSGRQFSNSRSEMNVSTLELGDSALYLCASSLKGERTETQYFGPGTRLTVL.

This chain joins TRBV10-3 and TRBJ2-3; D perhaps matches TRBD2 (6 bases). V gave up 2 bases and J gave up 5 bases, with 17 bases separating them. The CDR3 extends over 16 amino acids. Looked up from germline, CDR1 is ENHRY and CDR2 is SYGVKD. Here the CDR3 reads CAISERWDLRKDTQYF. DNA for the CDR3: TGTGCCATCAGTGAGCGGTGGGACTTGAGGAAAGATACGCAGTATTTT.

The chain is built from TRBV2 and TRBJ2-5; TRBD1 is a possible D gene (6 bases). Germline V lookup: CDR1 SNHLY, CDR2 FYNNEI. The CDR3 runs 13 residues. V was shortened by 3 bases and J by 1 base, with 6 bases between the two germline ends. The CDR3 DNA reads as TGTGCCAGCAGTGAGGACAGCCAAGAGACCCAGTACTTC. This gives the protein CASSEDSQETQYF.

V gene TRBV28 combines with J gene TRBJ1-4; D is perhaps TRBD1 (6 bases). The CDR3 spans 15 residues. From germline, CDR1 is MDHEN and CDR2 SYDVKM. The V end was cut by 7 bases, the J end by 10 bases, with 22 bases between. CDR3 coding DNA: TGTGCCAGCAATCAACAGGACAGTAGTAGGGGAAAACTGTTTTTT. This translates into CASNQQDSSRGKLFF. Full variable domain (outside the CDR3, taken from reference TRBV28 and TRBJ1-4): DVKVTQSSRYLVKRTGEKVFLECVQDMDHENMFWYRQDPGLGLRLIYFSYDVKMKEKGDIPEGYSVSREKKERFSLILESASTNQTSMYLCASNQQDSSRGKLFFGSGTQLSVL.

In nucleotides, the CDR3 is TGTGCCACCAGCAGTCTAGGGAGCGGGAGAAGGAATGAGCAGTTCTTC. It yields the protein CATSSLGSGRRNEQFF. The chain combines TRBV15 with TRBJ2-1; 8 bases align to TRBD2. Per germline, CDR1 LNHNV and CDR2 YYDKDF (reference sequence). This CDR3 is built from 16 residues. V shed 3 bases and J 7 bases; nucleotides not matched to a gene: 11.

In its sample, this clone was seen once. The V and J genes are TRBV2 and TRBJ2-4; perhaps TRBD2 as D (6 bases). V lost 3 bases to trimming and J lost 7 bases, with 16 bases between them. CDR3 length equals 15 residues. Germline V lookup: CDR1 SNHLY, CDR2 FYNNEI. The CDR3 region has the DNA TGTGCCAGCAGTGAGGTGGCAGGGAGGTTTAACATTCAGTACTTC. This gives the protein CASSEVAGRFNIQYF.

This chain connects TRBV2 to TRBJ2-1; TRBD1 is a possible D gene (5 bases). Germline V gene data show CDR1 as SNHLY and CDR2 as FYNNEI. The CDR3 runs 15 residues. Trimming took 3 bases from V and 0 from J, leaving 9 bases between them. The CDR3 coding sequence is TGTGCCAGCAGTGAGCACAGGAGCTCCTACAATGAGCAGTTCTTC. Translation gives CASSEHRSSYNEQFF. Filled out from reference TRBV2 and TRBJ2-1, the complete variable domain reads EPEVTQTPSHQVTQMGQEVILRCVPISNHLYFYWYRQILGQKVEFLVSFYNNEISEKSEIFDDQFSVERPDGSNFTLKIRSTKLEDSAMYFCASSEHRSSYNEQFFGPGTRLTVL.

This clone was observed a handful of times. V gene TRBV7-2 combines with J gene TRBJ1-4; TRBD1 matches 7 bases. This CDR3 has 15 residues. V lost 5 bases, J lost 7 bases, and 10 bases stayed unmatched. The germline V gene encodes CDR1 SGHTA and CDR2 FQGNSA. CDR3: CASSPRQGTGEKLFF. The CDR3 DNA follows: TGTGCCAGCAGCCCCCGACAGGGCACGGGTGAAAAACTGTTTTTT.

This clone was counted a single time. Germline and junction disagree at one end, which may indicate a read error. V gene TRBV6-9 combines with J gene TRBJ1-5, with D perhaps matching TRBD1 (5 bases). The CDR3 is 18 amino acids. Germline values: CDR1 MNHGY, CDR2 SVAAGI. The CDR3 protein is CATQFRDPIFYSNQSQHF. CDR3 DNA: TGTGCCACGCAATTCAGGGATCCTATCTTCTATAGCAATCAGTCCCAGCATTTT.

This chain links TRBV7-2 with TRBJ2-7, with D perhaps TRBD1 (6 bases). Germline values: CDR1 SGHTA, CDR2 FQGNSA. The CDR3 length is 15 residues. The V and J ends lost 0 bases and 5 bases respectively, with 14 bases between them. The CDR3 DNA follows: TGTGCCAGCAGCTTAGCGTACAGGGACCTGGACGAGCAGTACTTC. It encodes CASSLAYRDLDEQYF.

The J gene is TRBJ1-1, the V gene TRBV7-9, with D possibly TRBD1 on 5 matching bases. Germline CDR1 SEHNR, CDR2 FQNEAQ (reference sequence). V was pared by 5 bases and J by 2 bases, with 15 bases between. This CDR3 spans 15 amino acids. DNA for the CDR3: TGTGCCAGCAGCCTACCGGGACTTCTCAACACTGAAGCTTTCTTT. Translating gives CASSLPGLLNTEAFF.

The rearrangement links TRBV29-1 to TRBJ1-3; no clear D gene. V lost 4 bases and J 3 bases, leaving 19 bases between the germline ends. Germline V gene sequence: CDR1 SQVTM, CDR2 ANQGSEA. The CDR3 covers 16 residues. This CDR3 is CSVVRATEGYGNTIYF. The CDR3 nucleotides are TGCAGCGTTGTACGAGCGACTGAGGGTTATGGAAACACCATATATTTT.

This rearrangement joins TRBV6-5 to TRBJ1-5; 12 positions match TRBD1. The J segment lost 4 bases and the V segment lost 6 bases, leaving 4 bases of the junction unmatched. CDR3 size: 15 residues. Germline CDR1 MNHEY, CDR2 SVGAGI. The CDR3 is CASRGQGAGNQPQHF. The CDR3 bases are TGTGCCAGCAGGGGACAGGGGGCCGGTAATCAGCCCCAGCATTTT.

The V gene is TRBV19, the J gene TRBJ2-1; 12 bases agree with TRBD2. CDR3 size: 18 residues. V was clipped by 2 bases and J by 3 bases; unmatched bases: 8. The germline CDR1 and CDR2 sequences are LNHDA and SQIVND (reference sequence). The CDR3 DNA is TGTGCCAGTAGTATACGGACTAGCGGGACCCCAGGCTACAATGAGCAGTTCTTC. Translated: CASSIRTSGTPGYNEQFF.

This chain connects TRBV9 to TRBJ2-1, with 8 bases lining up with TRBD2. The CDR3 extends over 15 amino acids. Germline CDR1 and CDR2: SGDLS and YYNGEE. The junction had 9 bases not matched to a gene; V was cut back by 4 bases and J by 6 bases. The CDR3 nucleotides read TGTGCCAGCAGCTCGAGCCCAGCGGGAGCCAATGAGCAGTTCTTC. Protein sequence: CASSSSPAGANEQFF.

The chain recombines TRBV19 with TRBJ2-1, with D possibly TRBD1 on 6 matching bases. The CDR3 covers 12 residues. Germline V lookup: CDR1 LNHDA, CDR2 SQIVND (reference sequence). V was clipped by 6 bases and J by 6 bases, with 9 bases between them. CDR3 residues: CASRQGVNEQFF. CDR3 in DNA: TGTGCCAGTAGACAGGGAGTCAATGAGCAGTTCTTC.

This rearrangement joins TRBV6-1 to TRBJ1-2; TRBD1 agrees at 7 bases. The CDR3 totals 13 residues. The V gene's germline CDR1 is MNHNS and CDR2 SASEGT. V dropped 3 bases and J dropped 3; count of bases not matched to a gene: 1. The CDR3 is CASSDRGYYGYTF. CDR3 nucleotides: TGTGCCAGCAGTGACAGGGGGTACTATGGCTACACCTTC.

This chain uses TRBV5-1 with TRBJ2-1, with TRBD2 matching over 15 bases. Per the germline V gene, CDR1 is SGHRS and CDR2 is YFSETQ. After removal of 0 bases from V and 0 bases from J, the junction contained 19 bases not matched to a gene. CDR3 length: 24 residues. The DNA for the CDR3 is TGCGCCAGCAGCTTGGCTGTGGGATCCACCGGGACTAGCGGGAGGTCCGGCTCCTACAATGAGCAGTTCTTC. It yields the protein CASSLAVGSTGTSGRSGSYNEQFF.

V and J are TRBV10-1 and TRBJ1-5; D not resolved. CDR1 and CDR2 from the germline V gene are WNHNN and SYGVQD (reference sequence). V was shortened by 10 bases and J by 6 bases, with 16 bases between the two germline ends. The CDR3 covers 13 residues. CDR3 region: CAKFPGWCQPQHF. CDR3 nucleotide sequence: TGCGCCAAATTCCCAGGTTGGTGTCAGCCCCAGCATTTT.

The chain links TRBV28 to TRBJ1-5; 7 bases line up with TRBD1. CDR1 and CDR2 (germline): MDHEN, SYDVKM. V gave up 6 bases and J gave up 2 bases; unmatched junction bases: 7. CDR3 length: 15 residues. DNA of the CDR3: TGTGCCAGCAGCCTTGGACAGGCAGGCAATCAGCCCCAGCATTTT. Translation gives CASSLGQAGNQPQHF.

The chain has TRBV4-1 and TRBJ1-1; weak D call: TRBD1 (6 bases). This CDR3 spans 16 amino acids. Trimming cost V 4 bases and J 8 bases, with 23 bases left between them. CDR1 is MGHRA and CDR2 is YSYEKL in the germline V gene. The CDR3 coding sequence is TGCGCCAGCAGCCGAGGACAGTCGACGCGTGGAAGCGAAGCTTTCTTT. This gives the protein CASSRGQSTRGSEAFF.